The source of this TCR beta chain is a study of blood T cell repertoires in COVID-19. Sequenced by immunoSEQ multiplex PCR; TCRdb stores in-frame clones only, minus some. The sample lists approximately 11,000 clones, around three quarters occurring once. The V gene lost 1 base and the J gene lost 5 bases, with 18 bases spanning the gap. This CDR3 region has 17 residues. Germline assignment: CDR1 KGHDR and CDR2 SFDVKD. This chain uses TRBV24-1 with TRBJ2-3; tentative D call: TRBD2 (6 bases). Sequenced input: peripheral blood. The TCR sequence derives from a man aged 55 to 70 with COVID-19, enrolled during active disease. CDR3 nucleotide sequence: TGTGCCACCAGTGATTTCAGAGGAGGGGAGGCGGGAGATACGCAGTATTTT. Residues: CATSDFRGGEAGDTQYF.